This T cell receptor beta chain was captured by sequencing in a study of blood T cell repertoires in COVID-19. Study details: Samples taken during acute and convalescent COVID-19 were collected in the United States, Italy and Spain.

Some clones are missing from TCRdb's copy, which holds only in-frame ones; the method was immunoSEQ multiplex PCR. The sample gives under 45,000 clones, 76% of which show up once; 25% to 35% is in the top ten. The CDR3 has 11 amino acids. The V end lost 4 bases, the J end lost 6 bases, and 5 bases lay between the germline ends. Germline CDR1 and CDR2: MGHRA and YSYEKL. V is TRBV4-1 and J is TRBJ2-3; D is uncertain. This TCR derives from an elderly man with acute or convalescent COVID-19. Sequenced sample: peripheral blood. The CDR3 loop reads CASSPLDTQYF. CDR3 DNA: TGCGCCAGCAGCCCCCTGGATACGCAGTATTTT.